Listed below are T cell receptor beta chains from one sample, sequenced in a study of cytomegalovirus exposure and HLA in healthy donors. The repertoire was sequenced with immunoSEQ multiplex PCR; TCRdb's copy has only in-frame clones and lacks some. Of 150,000 to 200,000 clones in the sample, around 83% were seen once. The source material was PBMCs. These receptor sequences come from a woman in her forties in good health and CMV-seronegative. CDR3s include the opening cysteine and the closing phenylalanine or tryptophan. The D gene is left open where the match is weak. Only some rows state a clone size, as once, few, many or a class for expanded clones.

V: TRBV12-5
size: NA
D: TRBD1
J: TRBJ2-5
length: 15
CDR3: CASGLRTGGWETQYF
DNA: TGTGCTAGTGGTTTGCGCACAGGGGGCTGGGAGACCCAGTACTTC

V: TRBV7-2
size: once
D: TRBD1
J: TRBJ2-2
length: 15
CDR3: CASSPRGSGTGELFF
DNA: TGTGCCAGCAGCCCCAGGGGGAGCGGCACCGGGGAGCTGTTTTTT

V: TRBV2
size: NA
D: TRBD2
J: TRBJ2-3
length: 17
CDR3: CASSPGLAGGRADTQYF
DNA: TGTGCCAGCAGTCCCGGACTAGCGGGAGGGCGGGCAGATACGCAGTATTTT

V: TRBV11-3
size: NA
D: NA
J: TRBJ1-2
length: 14
CDR3: CASSLAAGNYGYTF
DNA: TGTGCCAGCAGCTTAGCGGCAGGGAACTATGGCTACACCTTC

V: TRBV9
size: NA
D: TRBD1
J: TRBJ2-7
length: 15
CDR3: CASSVDGTATYEQYF
DNA: TGTGCCAGCAGCGTAGATGGGACAGCTACCTACGAGCAGTACTTC

V: TRBV5-6
size: NA
D: NA
J: TRBJ1-2
length: 13
CDR3: CASSKDRRHGYTF
DNA: TGTGCCAGCAGCAAGGACAGAAGGCATGGCTACACCTTC

V: TRBV30
size: few
D: NA
J: TRBJ1-2
length: 16
CDR3: CACQRRSQGSDWGYTF
DNA: TGTGCCTGCCAAAGACGGTCCCAGGGAAGTGATTGGGGCTACACCTTC

V: TRBV5-1
size: NA
D: NA
J: TRBJ2-7
length: 14
CDR3: CASSEQGGPYEQYF
DNA: TGCGCCAGCAGCGAACAGGGCGGGCCCTACGAGCAGTACTTC

V: TRBV10-3
size: once
D: TRBD1
J: TRBJ2-2
length: 17
CDR3: CAISAAGTDDGTGELFF
DNA: TGTGCCATCAGTGCCGCCGGGACAGACGATGGAACCGGGGAGCTGTTTTTT

V: TRBV15
size: NA
D: TRBD1
J: TRBJ1-4
length: 15
CDR3: CATGTGLATNEKLFF
DNA: TGTGCCACCGGGACAGGATTAGCAACTAATGAAAAACTGTTTTTT

V: TRBV19
size: NA
D: NA
J: TRBJ2-5
length: 15
CDR3: CASSIGTQVRETQYF
DNA: TGTGCCAGTAGTATTGGGACACAGGTCCGAGAGACCCAGTACTTC

V: TRBV2
size: once
D: TRBD1
J: TRBJ2-7
length: 17
CDR3: CASSGSGTGVAYYEQYF
DNA: TGTGCCAGCAGTGGATCCGGGACAGGGGTTGCCTACTACGAGCAGTACTTC

V: TRBV4-3
size: NA
D: TRBD1
J: TRBJ1-2
length: 15
CDR3: CASSHRDRLGYGYTF
DNA: TGCGCCAGCAGCCACCGGGACAGGCTCGGCTATGGCTACACCTTC

V: TRBV4-1
size: NA
D: TRBD2
J: TRBJ2-5
length: 13
CDR3: CASSQREGQTQYF
DNA: TGCGCCAGCAGCCAGCGGGAGGGGCAGACCCAGTACTTC

V: TRBV5-4
size: NA
D: TRBD2
J: TRBJ2-3
length: 15
CDR3: CASSYEASGRDTQYF
DNA: TGTGCCAGCAGCTACGAAGCTAGCGGGAGGGATACGCAGTATTTT

V: TRBV7-6
size: NA
D: NA
J: TRBJ2-2
length: 12
CDR3: CASSENSGELFF
DNA: TGTGCCAGCAGCGAGAACTCCGGGGAGCTGTTTTTT

V: TRBV7-3
size: NA
D: TRBD1
J: TRBJ2-3
length: 13
CDR3: CASSQPTGDAQYF
DNA: TGTGCCAGCAGCCAGCCAACAGGGGATGCGCAGTATTTT

V: TRBV19
size: NA
D: NA
J: TRBJ1-2
length: 11
CDR3: CASSNRVGYTF
DNA: TGTGCCAGTAGCAACAGGGTCGGCTACACCTTC

V: TRBV19
size: NA
D: TRBD2
J: TRBJ2-7
length: 15
CDR3: CANSPLAGGNYEQYF
DNA: TGTGCCAATAGTCCCTTAGCGGGAGGGAACTACGAGCAGTACTTC

V: TRBV5-1
size: NA
D: NA
J: TRBJ2-3
length: 14
CDR3: CASSLQASTDTQYF
DNA: TGCGCCAGCAGCTTACAGGCTAGCACAGATACGCAGTATTTT

V: TRBV18
size: once
D: NA
J: TRBJ2-7
length: 14
CDR3: CASSPQNQGYEQYF
DNA: TGTGCCAGCTCACCCCAGAATCAGGGCTACGAGCAGTACTTC

V: TRBV15
size: NA
D: NA
J: TRBJ1-3
length: 16
CDR3: CATSRGYGGSGNTIYF
DNA: TGTGCCACCAGCAGAGGCTACGGAGGCTCTGGAAACACCATATATTTT

V: TRBV7-2
size: once
D: TRBD2
J: TRBJ2-3
length: 16
CDR3: CASRPPGLVSTDTQYF
DNA: TGTGCCAGCAGGCCTCCGGGACTAGTGAGCACAGATACGCAGTATTTT

V: TRBV15
size: NA
D: TRBD1
J: TRBJ1-1
length: 16
CDR3: CATSSLWTGTNTEAFF
DNA: TGTGCCACCAGCAGTCTTTGGACAGGGACGAACACTGAAGCTTTCTTT

V: TRBV18
size: NA
D: NA
J: TRBJ1-1
length: 16
CDR3: CASSPVAGVFGTEAFF
DNA: TGTGCCAGCTCACCAGTGGCAGGGGTGTTCGGCACTGAAGCTTTCTTT

V: TRBV11-3
size: NA
D: NA
J: TRBJ2-1
length: 17
CDR3: CASSSRDGGQGNNEQFF
DNA: TGTGCCAGCAGCTCTCGGGATGGCGGTCAGGGGAACAATGAGCAGTTCTTC

V: TRBV6-1
size: NA
D: TRBD2
J: TRBJ2-1
length: 16
CDR3: CASSGQAGDPYNEQFF
DNA: TGTGCCAGCAGTGGCCAGGCGGGAGACCCCTACAATGAGCAGTTCTTC

V: TRBV4-3
size: NA
D: NA
J: TRBJ2-1
length: 14
CDR3: CASSQETRNNEQFF
DNA: TGCGCCAGCAGCCAAGAGACACGAAACAATGAGCAGTTCTTC

V: TRBV30
size: NA
D: NA
J: TRBJ2-5
length: 14
CDR3: CAWRAGISVETQYF
DNA: TGTGCCTGGAGGGCGGGGATTTCGGTGGAGACCCAGTACTTC

V: TRBV25-1
size: once
D: TRBD2
J: TRBJ2-5
length: 15
CDR3: CASSALLAGVETQYF
DNA: TGTGCCAGCAGTGCTTTACTAGCGGGAGTTGAGACCCAGTACTTC

V: TRBV27
size: NA
D: NA
J: TRBJ1-1
length: 13
CDR3: CASSLSRQNEAFF
DNA: TGTGCCAGCAGTTTATCCAGACAGAATGAAGCTTTCTTT

V: TRBV6-6
size: NA
D: NA
J: TRBJ1-5
length: 14
CDR3: CASSYKGTNQPQHF
DNA: TGTGCCAGCAGTTACAAGGGGACAAATCAGCCCCAGCATTTT

V: TRBV19
size: NA
D: TRBD1
J: TRBJ1-5
length: 15
CDR3: CASSNTGGLNQPQHF
DNA: TGTGCCAGTAGCAACACAGGGGGCCTCAATCAGCCCCAGCATTTT

V: TRBV5-1
size: NA
D: TRBD2
J: TRBJ2-1
length: 15
CDR3: CASSPTSGRVNEQFF
DNA: TGCGCCAGCAGCCCAACTAGCGGGAGGGTAAATGAGCAGTTCTTC

V: TRBV7-2
size: few
D: NA
J: TRBJ1-2
length: 13
CDR3: CASSPGRSYGYTF
DNA: TGTGCCAGCAGCCCCGGGAGGTCCTATGGCTACACCTTC

V: TRBV5-1
size: NA
D: TRBD1
J: TRBJ2-1
length: 15
CDR3: CASSSGGGDYNEQFF
DNA: TGCGCCAGCAGCTCAGGGGGTGGGGACTACAATGAGCAGTTCTTC

V: TRBV4-3
size: NA
D: TRBD1
J: TRBJ2-1
length: 18
CDR3: CASSQDTGTGASYNEQFF
DNA: TGCGCCAGCAGCCAAGACACCGGGACAGGGGCCTCCTACAATGAGCAGTTCTTC

V: TRBV12-5
size: NA
D: TRBD2
J: TRBJ2-5
length: 16
CDR3: CASGLGLAGFQETQYF
DNA: TGTGCTAGTGGTTTAGGGCTAGCGGGGTTCCAAGAGACCCAGTACTTC

V: TRBV5-1
size: NA
D: NA
J: TRBJ2-1
length: 15
CDR3: CASSWDSPSYNEQFF
DNA: TGCGCCAGCAGCTGGGACTCGCCCTCCTACAATGAGCAGTTCTTC

V: TRBV9
size: once
D: NA
J: TRBJ1-4
length: 15
CDR3: CASSARDSSGEKLFF
DNA: TGTGCCAGCAGCGCCCGAGACAGCTCGGGTGAAAAACTGTTTTTT

V: TRBV7-9
size: NA
D: TRBD1
J: TRBJ1-4
length: 14
CDR3: CASSFRQGGEKLFF
DNA: TGTGCCAGCAGCTTTCGGCAGGGGGGCGAAAAACTGTTTTTT

V: TRBV27
size: NA
D: NA
J: TRBJ2-6
length: 14
CDR3: CASSPTGGANVLTF
DNA: TGTGCCAGCAGTCCAACCGGTGGGGCCAACGTCCTGACTTTC

V: TRBV7-9
size: NA
D: NA
J: TRBJ1-5
length: 14
CDR3: CASSVRGSNQPQHF
DNA: TGTGCCAGCAGTGTACGGGGTAGCAATCAGCCCCAGCATTTT

V: TRBV11-3
size: NA
D: TRBD2
J: TRBJ2-2
length: 16
CDR3: CASSLKVAGYTGELFF
DNA: TGTGCCAGCAGCTTAAAAGTAGCGGGGTATACCGGGGAGCTGTTTTTT

V: TRBV5-1
size: NA
D: TRBD1
J: TRBJ2-3
length: 18
CDR3: CASSLGWETGGLTDTQYF
DNA: TGCGCCAGCAGCTTGGGCTGGGAGACAGGGGGCTTGACAGATACGCAGTATTTT

V: TRBV7-7
size: NA
D: NA
J: TRBJ2-1
length: 16
CDR3: CASSLSGRVGYNEQFF
DNA: TGTGCCAGCAGCTTATCGGGCAGGGTGGGTTACAATGAGCAGTTCTTC

V: TRBV5-6
size: NA
D: NA
J: TRBJ1-3
length: 14
CDR3: CASSPGVPGNTIYF
DNA: TGTGCCAGCAGCCCGGGGGTACCTGGAAACACCATATATTTT

V: TRBV6-1
size: NA
D: NA
J: TRBJ1-5
length: 15
CDR3: CASSPRVSPRQPQHF
DNA: TGTGCCAGCAGCCCCAGGGTCAGCCCCAGGCAGCCCCAGCATTTT

V: TRBV7-2
size: NA
D: TRBD2
J: TRBJ2-3
length: 15
CDR3: CASSLELARPDTQYF
DNA: TGTGCCAGCAGCTTAGAACTAGCGAGACCGGATACGCAGTATTTT

V: TRBV19
size: few
D: NA
J: TRBJ1-2
length: 14
CDR3: CASSVTGTNGGYTF
DNA: TGTGCCAGTAGTGTCACCGGGACAAATGGGGGCTACACCTTC

V: TRBV30
size: NA
D: NA
J: TRBJ1-4
length: 15
CDR3: CAWSGGAGINEKLFF
DNA: TGTGCCTGGAGTGGTGGGGCAGGGATTAATGAAAAACTGTTTTTT

V: TRBV10-3
size: NA
D: NA
J: TRBJ2-2
length: 15
CDR3: CAISTGTSNTGELFF
DNA: TGTGCCATCAGTACCGGGACATCGAACACCGGGGAGCTGTTTTTT